One and the same sample provided the 16 T cell receptor beta chains below, sequenced in a study of read filtering for tumor transcriptome and immune sequencing. Molecular barcoded adaptors covering alpha/delta and beta/gamma chains were used on 400 ng RNA. Via MiXCR, TCRdb re-called the reads, giving one row per CDR3 protein. The sample lists 20,000 or so distinct CDR3 sequences, approximately 20% occurring once. Sequencing was performed on a population of CD138-negative cells sorted from bone marrow. Receptors originate from a donor at least 40 years old with multiple myeloma.

This clonotype was counted many times. The rearrangement links TRBV21-1 to TRBJ2-3. TRBV21-1 is labeled a pseudogene. CDR3 length equals 12 residues. DNA for the CDR3: TGTGCCAGCAGCAAATGCACAGATACGCAGTATTTT. It is translated as CASSKCTDTQYF.

In its sample, this clonotype is medium-sized. The V call is TRBV11-2, the J call TRBJ1-1; 9 bases match TRBD1. J gave up 7 bases and V 4 bases, and 7 bases lay outside the gene matches. The CDR3 length is 14 residues. Germline values: CDR1 SGHAT, CDR2 FQNNGV. The CDR3 region is CASSSTGGESEAFF. For the CDR3, the DNA is TGTGCCAGCAGCTCCACAGGGGGCGAGAGTGAAGCTTTCTTT.

The V call is TRBV20-1, the J call TRBJ2-7; D might be TRBD1 (6 bases). This CDR3 contains 14 residues. Germline CDR1 is DFQATT and CDR2 is SNEGSKA (reference sequence). V was pared by 5 bases and J by 4 bases, with 18 bases between. CDR3 in amino acids: CSAQRQVPKYEQYF. In DNA form, the CDR3 reads TGCAGTGCTCAGAGACAGGTGCCAAAGTACGAGCAGTACTTC.

In its sample, this clonotype was seen a few times. The chain is built from TRBV23-1 and TRBJ1-1; D unresolved. TRBV23-1 is filed as an ORF, its function uncertain. V lost 3 bases and J lost 0, with 11 bases in between. The CDR3 has 15 residues. CDR3 sequence: CASSHGTGMNTEAFF. CDR3 DNA: TGCGCCAGCAGTCACGGAACCGGTATGAACACTGAAGCTTTCTTT.

By share, this clonotype counts as medium-sized (0.01 to 0.1%). V usage is TRBV18 and J usage is TRBJ2-1; the D is unclear. CDR3 size: 15 residues. V dropped 1 base and J dropped 0 bases, with 7 bases sitting between them. Germline loops: CDR1 KGHSH, CDR2 LQKENI. The CDR3 reads CASSPLSSSYNEQFF. The CDR3, as DNA: TGTGCCAGCTCACCACTTTCAAGCTCCTACAATGAGCAGTTCTTC.

This clonotype was seen many times. This chain uses TRBV29-1 with TRBJ2-1; 9 nucleotides match TRBD2. Germline CDR1 reads SQVTM; CDR2 reads ANQGSEA. With V trimmed by 7 bases and J by 7 bases, 8 bases remained unmatched. The CDR3 loop spans 13 amino acids. CDR3 bases: TGCAGCGGGAGGGCTAGCGGGAAGAATGAGCAGTTCTTC. It codes for CSGRASGKNEQFF.

Points on this clonotype: A much larger clone differs from this one at a single base, so this may be a read error. This sequence joins TRBV7-9 and TRBJ2-3, with unresolved D. Trimming left V 1 base short and J 11 bases short, with 13 bases between. Germline V lookup: CDR1 SEHNR, CDR2 FQNEAQ (reference sequence). CDR3 length equals 13 residues. CDR3 DNA: TGTGCCAGCAGCTTAGGGCCCCGCAATATGCAGTATTTT. The encoded protein is CASSLGPRNMQYF.

This clonotype was observed many times. The chain uses TRBV5-1 and TRBJ2-5; a possible D gene is TRBD2 (6 bases). Trimming removed 6 bases at V and 1 base at J, with 16 bases between. There are 15 residues in the CDR3. The V gene's germline CDR1 is SGHRS and CDR2 YFSETQ. CDR3 sequence reads: CASKPRDSSQETQYF. CDR3 nucleotides: TGCGCCAGCAAACCCCGGGACTCCTCCCAAGAGACCCAGTACTTC.

The V and J genes are TRBV9 and TRBJ2-3; D not certain. The V gene lost 0 bases and the J gene lost 4 bases, with 9 bases spanning the gap. Germline assignment: CDR1 SGDLS and CDR2 YYNGEE. This CDR3 is 14 amino acids long. The CDR3 reads CASSVGGASDTQYF. Here the CDR3 DNA reads TGTGCCAGCAGCGTAGGCGGCGCCTCAGATACGCAGTATTTT.

The rearrangement links TRBV28 to TRBJ2-4; D may be TRBD1 (7 bases). Trimming cost V 3 bases and J 6 bases, with 15 bases left between them. The CDR3 covers 15 residues. Per germline, CDR1 MDHEN and CDR2 SYDVKM. CDR3 bases: TGTGCCAGCAGTTTCAATCTTCAGGGGGGAAACATTCAGTACTTC. It translates to CASSFNLQGGNIQYF.

Many counts were recorded for this clonotype. V gene TRBV11-3 combines with J gene TRBJ2-5; either TRBD1 or TRBD2 may supply D (5 bases each). CDR1 SGHNT and CDR2 YENEEA come from the germline V gene. V was trimmed by 2 bases and J by 4 bases, leaving 14 bases between them. There are 15 residues in the CDR3. Here the CDR3 reads CASSLTSGSGETQYF. The CDR3 region has the DNA TGTGCCAGCAGCTTAACCTCAGGGAGTGGAGAGACCCAGTACTTC.

The chain joins TRBV5-1 to TRBJ2-1; D is unresolved. Trimming shortened V by 0 bases and J by 8 bases, and 12 bases separated the two germline ends. CDR1 and CDR2 from the germline V gene are SGHRS and YFSETQ. The CDR3 consists of 14 residues. The CDR3 DNA reads TGCGCCAGCAGCTTGGAACCAGCTTGGGATGAGCAGTTCTTC. This encodes CASSLEPAWDEQFF.

There are a few counts of this clonotype. V usage is TRBV28 and J usage is TRBJ2-3; no clear D gene. The CDR3 has 10 residues. V was shortened by 6 bases and J by 5 bases, with 3 bases between the two germline ends. The germline V gene has CDR1 MDHEN and CDR2 SYDVKM. The CDR3, as DNA: TGTGCCAGCAGCGAAGATACGCAGTATTTT. Its protein product is CASSEDTQYF.

The table lists this clonotype with many counts. The V gene is TRBV28, the J gene TRBJ1-1; 10 bases fit TRBD1. The CDR3 covers 17 residues. V lost 2 bases, J lost 1 base, and 7 bases stayed unmatched. Germline-derived CDR1 and CDR2 are MDHEN and SYDVKM. CDR3 protein: CASSLHPGQGTNTEAFF. The CDR3 bases are TGTGCCAGCAGTTTACACCCGGGACAGGGGACGAACACTGAAGCTTTCTTT.

This sequence joins TRBV7-3 and TRBJ2-5, with TRBD1 as a possible D gene (5 bases). The CDR3 covers 14 residues. Germline V gene lookup returns CDR1 SGHTA and CDR2 FQGTGA. Trimming pared 1 base from V and 2 bases from J, leaving 8 bases between. DNA of the CDR3: TGTGCCAGCAGCTTAAGCAGGGATCAAGAGACCCAGTACTTC. As protein: CASSLSRDQETQYF.

This clonotype was detected ten times or more. The V call is TRBV4-2, the J call TRBJ1-2; maybe TRBD1 (5 bases). V was pared by 5 bases and J by 8 bases, with 21 bases between. CDR1 LGHNA and CDR2 YNFKEQ come from the germline V gene. The CDR3 runs 15 residues. This CDR3 is CASSSLPWTEGGYTF. The DNA of the CDR3 is TGTGCCAGCAGCTCCTTACCCTGGACGGAGGGGGGCTACACCTTC.